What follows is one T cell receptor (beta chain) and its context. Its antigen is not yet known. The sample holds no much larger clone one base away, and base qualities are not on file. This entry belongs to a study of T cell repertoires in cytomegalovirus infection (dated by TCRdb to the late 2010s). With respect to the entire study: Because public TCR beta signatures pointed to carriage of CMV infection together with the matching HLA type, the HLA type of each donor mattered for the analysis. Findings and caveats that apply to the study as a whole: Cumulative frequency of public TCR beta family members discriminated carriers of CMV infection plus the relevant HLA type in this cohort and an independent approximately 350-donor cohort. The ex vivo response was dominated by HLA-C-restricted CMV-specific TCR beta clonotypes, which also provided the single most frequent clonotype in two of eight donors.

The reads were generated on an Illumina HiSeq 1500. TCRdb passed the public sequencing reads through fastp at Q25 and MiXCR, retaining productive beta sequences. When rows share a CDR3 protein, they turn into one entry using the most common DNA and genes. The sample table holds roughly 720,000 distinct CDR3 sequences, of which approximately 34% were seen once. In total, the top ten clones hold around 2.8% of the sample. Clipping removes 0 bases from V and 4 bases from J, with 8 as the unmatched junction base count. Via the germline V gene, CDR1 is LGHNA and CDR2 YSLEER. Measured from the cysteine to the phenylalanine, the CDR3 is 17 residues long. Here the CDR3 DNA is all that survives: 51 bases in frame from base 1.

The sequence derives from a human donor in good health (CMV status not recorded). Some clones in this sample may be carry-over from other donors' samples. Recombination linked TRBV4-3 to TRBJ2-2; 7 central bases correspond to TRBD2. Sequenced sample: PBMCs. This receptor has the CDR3 CASSQDLGGTVTGELFF. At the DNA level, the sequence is TGCGCCAGCAGCCAAGATCTCGGGGGGACGGTCACCGGGGAGCTGTTTTTT.